This T cell receptor (beta chain) is from a study of blood T cells in healthy people across ages. Study context: Roughly one uniquely barcoded beta molecule per two T cells was captured.

Aged about 6 to 95, donors were systemically healthy Caucasians from Russia. It was with a sample-barcoded 5' primer and a J-beta primer mix that a second PCR of roughly 6 to 12 cycles was run. TCRdb itself ran the 5' RACE reads through MiXCR, one entry per CDR3 protein. Found here are roughly 1,000,000 distinct CDR3 sequences, approximately 26% of them singletons; the top ten hold around 0.75%. This clonotype appeared a few times. V lost 5 bases, J lost 5 bases, and 7 bases stayed unmatched. The V gene's germline CDR1 is SGHTA and CDR2 FQGNSA. This CDR3 contains 14 residues. This same sample was also part of a study on T cells of mothers and their children. According to that study: Inherited differences only slightly affect thymic shaping of TCR recombination output. Among related mother-child pairs, overlap was slightly higher than in unrelated pairs, though not significantly.

The origin of this receptor is a girl aged 2 to 9 in good health. The source material was blood. The V call is TRBV7-2, the J call TRBJ2-5; 8 bases line up with TRBD2. The CDR3 sequence: CASSPRLARETQYF. CDR3 DNA sequence: TGTGCCAGCAGCCCGAGACTAGCGAGGGAGACCCAGTACTTC.